This paragraph reports one T cell receptor (beta chain). Its antigen target is currently unknown. No base quality information exists; no much larger clone differs at one position. According to the germline V gene (reference sequence), CDR1 reads PRHDT and CDR2 reads FYEKMQ. Clipping removes 2 bases from V and 3 bases from J, with 4 as the unmatched junction base count. Measured from the cysteine to the phenylalanine, the CDR3 is 15 residues long. Of the read, only the CDR3 DNA is kept; its 45 bases are in frame from base 1. In light of the paper, this sample's time point label describes: neoterminal ileum biopsy at postoperative endoscopy, about 6 months after surgery. Adults with ileal or ileocolonic Crohn's disease and an indication for ileocolonic resection were eligible for inclusion. Whole ileal mucosal biopsies were stored frozen at -80°C before DNA extraction. Genomic DNA was isolated from frozen whole biopsies using a TRizol-based method, and the DNA was quantified with a NanoDrop 2000 spectrophotometer.

The sample comes from a study of T cell repertoires in ileal Crohn's disease (dated by TCRdb to the late 2010s). Describing the broader study: The median duration of disease was 6 to 10 years, and at the time of surgery less than 40% of patients were active smokers. About half of the patients received postoperative therapy: about a dozen received thiopurines and 15 to 20 received anti-TNF agents. M6 samples consisted of neoterminal ileum biopsies collected during postoperative colonoscopy. A prospective multicentre cohort supplied the roughly 57 Crohn's disease patients whose TCR repertoires were analysed. All patients had surgery for a complication: stricturing disease in around 60% and penetrating disease in about 40%. A total of about 150 mucosal samples from 57 patients were sequenced, with samples obtained at several locations on the surgical specimen and at postoperative endoscopy. Running in parallel with the study was a multicentre cohort set up to find predictors of early endoscopic recurrence following ileocolonic resection. A Rutgeerts score higher than i0 was the definition used for endoscopic postoperative recurrence.

Roughly 500 nanograms of biopsy DNA per sample were submitted for commercial TCRB immunosequencing. A two-step, amplification bias-controlled multiplex PCR was used by Adaptive Biotechnology to amplify CDR3 regions from genomic DNA. Primers covering every V and J gene segment were used in the first PCR, while barcodes and Illumina adapters were added in the second PCR. An Illumina instrument was used to sequence the CDR3 libraries. The original methods were these. Vendor-provided pipelines were combined with custom analysis of raw data in R/Bioconductor under R version 3.3.0. Clonality, ranging from 0 to 1, was calculated as the inverse of the normalised Shannon entropy of all productive clones. High-frequency clones were defined as the repertoire share of the top 100 clones, retaining only clones passing a 95% confidence test. The Simpson index measured repertoire diversity, and the Morisita-Horn index measured overlap between samples. TCRdb provides this immuneACCESS table in a form limited to in-frame rearrangements. Some clones are lacking; in checked studies, under half of them reflect an unresolved V gene, and why the rest are absent is not known. V, J and clone size derive from that table, while D and trimming were established from the DNA sequence. This sample holds 4,000 or so clones; about 73% were observed only once. The ten largest clonotypes hold roughly 14% of the sample.

Broad study findings and their caveats: Endoscopic recurrence was linked to a higher percentage of high-frequency clones at surgery, and recurrence occurred in every patient whose clonality exceeded 26.8% (18/57). Compared with CD4 T cells, sorted CD8 T cells contained more high-frequency clones, which suggests that the mucosal expansions were mostly CD8. Mucosal CD4 and CD8 T cells were sorted and sequenced only in a subgroup of patients, whose size was not stated. Patients who were active smokers at surgery had a significantly higher proportion of clonal expansions than non-smokers (roughly 24% vs 19%, p=0.02). Postoperative endoscopy timing varied within the first year after surgery, with a median delay of about 7.3 months.

This TCR derives from an adult with Crohn's disease. The chain was built from TRBV13 and TRBJ2-7; the junction holds 10 bases that match TRBD1. Sequences were obtained from ileal tissue. The CDR3 is CASSLWTGGRYEQYF. The DNA sequence is TGTGCCAGCAGCTTATGGACAGGGGGGCGCTACGAGCAGTACTTC. Where the CDR3 stops, the reference TRBV13 and TRBJ2-7 genes take over; the full variable domain is AAGVIQSPRHLIKEKRETATLKCYPIPRHDTVYWYQQGPGQDPQFLISFYEKMQSDKGSIPDRFSAQQFSDYHSELNMSSLELGDSALYFCASSLWTGGRYEQYFGPGTRLTVT.